This is a list of T cell receptor beta chains from one sample in a study of blood T cell repertoires in COVID-19. Measured with immunoSEQ multiplex PCR; TCRdb has only the in-frame clones, and not every one. Among roughly 29,000 clones, more than 70% were seen once, and the ten largest hold roughly 21%. Sequencing was performed on peripheral blood. The receptors were gathered from a boy younger than 10 with active or convalescent COVID-19. Both conserved end residues are part of each CDR3. Fields, in order: J gene, clone size, V gene, D gene, CDR3 DNA, CDR3 protein. The D gene is left open where the match is weak. Clone size appears in some rows only: once, few, many, or a class for an expanded clone.

TRBJ2-5	NA	TRBV7-9	NA	TGTGCCAGCAGCTCGACTCAGGGATACCAAGAGACCCAGTACTTC	CASSSTQGYQETQYF
TRBJ1-5	NA	TRBV6-5	TRBD1	TGTGCCACCAAGGGACAGAGGAACCAGCCCCAGCATTTT	CATKGQRNQPQHF
TRBJ2-5	NA	TRBV29-1	NA	TGCAGCGCACTGGGGCATCGGGAGACCCAGTACTTC	CSALGHRETQYF
TRBJ2-7	NA	TRBV27	TRBD2	TGTGCCAGCAGTTTAGGGGACTATGCCTACGAGCAGTACTTC	CASSLGDYAYEQYF
TRBJ1-1	NA	TRBV4-1	NA	TGCGCCAGCAGCCAAGCGGGGGGTGGTGGGAACACTGAAGCTTTCTTT	CASSQAGGGGNTEAFF
TRBJ1-1	few	TRBV2	TRBD1	TGTGCCAGCAGCGGACAGGGGCGGAACACTGAAGCTTTCTTT	CASSGQGRNTEAFF
TRBJ1-4	NA	TRBV28	NA	TGTGCCAGCCGCGCACAGGATTCTAATGAAAAACTGTTTTTT	CASRAQDSNEKLFF
TRBJ2-7	NA	TRBV12-3/TRBV12-4	TRBD1	TGTGCCAGCAGTTTAGGACAGGGGGGCGAGCAGTACTTC	CASSLGQGGEQYF
TRBJ2-7	NA	TRBV5-6	NA	TGTGCCAGCAGCCGCCAGTGGGCCAGGGCCGCATTCGAGCAGTACTTC	CASSRQWARAAFEQYF
TRBJ1-2	once	TRBV5-4	NA	TGTGCCAGCAGCGAGCTCTCCTATGGCTACACCTTC	CASSELSYGYTF
TRBJ2-7	NA	TRBV16	TRBD1	TGTGCCAGCAGCCAGGGACAGGGTCTCAACGAGCAGTACTTC	CASSQGQGLNEQYF
TRBJ2-3	NA	TRBV29-1	TRBD2	TGCAGCGTTGAGGGCGAACTAGCGGGAGACACAGATACGCAGTATTTT	CSVEGELAGDTDTQYF
TRBJ1-4	NA	TRBV2	NA	TGTGCCAGCAGGGCCGGGACCGGGGGGGAAAAACTGTTTTTT	CASRAGTGGEKLFF
TRBJ2-1	few	TRBV6-5	TRBD2	TGTGCCAGCACCTTGGCTAGCGGGAGCAGGGATGAGCAGTTCTTC	CASTLASGSRDEQFF
TRBJ1-1	NA	TRBV3-1/TRBV3-2	NA	TGTGCCAGCAGCCAAGGGGGGCGGGCTGAAGCTTTCTTT	CASSQGGRAEAFF
TRBJ1-1	NA	TRBV5-1	TRBD1	TGCGCCAGCAGCTGGGGGGCGGACAGGGTCGGGTCTGAAGCTTTCTTT	CASSWGADRVGSEAFF
TRBJ2-1	NA	TRBV11-2	TRBD1	TGTGCCAGCAGCTCCGGGACAGGGGATCCTGAGCAGTTCTTC	CASSSGTGDPEQFF
TRBJ2-5	NA	TRBV4-1	TRBD2	TGCGCCAGCAGCCAAGATCGGGAGGGACTAAACCAAGAGACCCAGTACTTC	CASSQDREGLNQETQYF